This T cell receptor (beta chain) was retrieved from a study of shared clonotypes between healthy human individuals. About 100 million PBMCs supplied genomic DNA for unsorted samples. The V end was cut by 0 bases, the J end by 4 bases, with 14 bases between. Per the germline V gene, CDR1 is SGDLS and CDR2 is YYNGEE. The CDR3 runs to 15 residues. For unsorted PBMC, about 290 ng DNA per replicate equaled roughly 28,000 T cell genomes. The protocol was immunoSEQ multiplex PCR, while the TCRdb copy is restricted to in-frame clones and leaves out a portion. The sample contains some 450,000 clones, around 77% of which appear only once.

The J gene is TRBJ2-7, the V gene TRBV9; a possible D gene is TRBD1 (6 bases). The sample was PBMCs. This TCR came from a woman between 40 and 50 years old in good health. Some clones in this sample may be carry-over from other donors' samples. In nucleotides, the CDR3 is TGTGCCAGCAGCGTAGGCCCCATGGACAGTTACGAGCAGTACTTC. This sequence encodes CASSVGPMDSYEQYF. The variable domain in full, with the rest retrieved from reference TRBV9 and TRBJ2-7, is DSGVTQTPKHLITATGQRVTLRCSPRSGDLSVYWYQQSLDQGLQFLIQYYNGEERAKGNILERFSAQQFPDLHSELNLSSLELGDSALYFCASSVGPMDSYEQYFGPGTRLTVT.